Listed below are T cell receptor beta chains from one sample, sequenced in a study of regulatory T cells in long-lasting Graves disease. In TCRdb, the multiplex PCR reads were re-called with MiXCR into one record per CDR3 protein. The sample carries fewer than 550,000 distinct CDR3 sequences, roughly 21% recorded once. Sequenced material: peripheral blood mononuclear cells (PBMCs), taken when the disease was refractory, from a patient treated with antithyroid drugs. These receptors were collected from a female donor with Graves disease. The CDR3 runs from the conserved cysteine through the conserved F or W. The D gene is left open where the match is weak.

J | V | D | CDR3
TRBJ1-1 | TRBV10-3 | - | CAISESGGGGIGEAFF
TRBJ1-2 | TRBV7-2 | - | CASSLGGPLDGYGYTF
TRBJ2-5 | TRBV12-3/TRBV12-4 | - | CASSFRGTGWETQYF
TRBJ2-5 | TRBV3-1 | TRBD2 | CASSQDWDGTSGSEETQYF
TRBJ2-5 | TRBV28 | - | CASSLYAETQYF
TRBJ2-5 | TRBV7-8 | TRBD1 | CASSEGQGMETQYF
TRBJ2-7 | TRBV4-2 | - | CASSQELAETYEQYF
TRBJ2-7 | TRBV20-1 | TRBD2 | CSIQTSGSSSEQYF
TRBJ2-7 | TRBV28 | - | CASRGPDYEQYF
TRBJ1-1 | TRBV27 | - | CASMPGGAGRLNTEAFF
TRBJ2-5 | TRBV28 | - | CASNPGQSQETQYF
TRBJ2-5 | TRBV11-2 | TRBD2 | CASSLVTSEGGGTQYF
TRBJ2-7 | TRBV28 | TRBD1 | CASYDRGSSYEQYF